The 30 T cell receptor beta chains given below trace back to one sample, sequenced in a study of T cell responses to AZD1222 COVID-19 vaccine. This table comes from immunoSEQ multiplex PCR, and its TCRdb copy is limited to in-frame clones, with some not included. The data hold 110,000 to 150,000 clones, with about 92% observed a single time. This specimen consisted of peripheral blood, obtained on day 0 of AZD1222 vaccination. The source is an adult in good health.

This chain uses TRBV16 with TRBJ1-2; D gene ambiguous. The V and J ends lost 6 bases and 2 bases respectively, with 10 bases between them. The germline V gene has CDR1 KGHSY and CDR2 FQNENV. The CDR3 covers 13 residues. CDR3 sequence (DNA): TGTGCCAGCAGTAACGAGGGCAACTATGGCTACACCTTC. The encoded protein is CASSNEGNYGYTF.

The genes are TRBV2 and TRBJ2-1, with TRBD1 matching 10 bases. The CDR3 totals 12 residues. Trimming removed 4 bases from V and 15 bases from J; junction bases left unmatched: 6. The germline V gene has CDR1 SNHLY and CDR2 FYNNEI. The CDR3 DNA sequence: TGTGCCAGCAGTGTTAGGGGACAGGGGATGTTCTTC. Amino acids: CASSVRGQGMFF.

This clone was observed once. The chain has TRBV4-3 and TRBJ2-1; 8 bases align to TRBD2. This CDR3 spans 19 amino acids. Germline values: CDR1 LGHNA, CDR2 YSLEER. After removal of 0 bases from V and 5 bases from J, the junction contained 15 bases not matched to a gene. The CDR3: CASSQERIHRLALHNEQFF. CDR3 nucleotides: TGCGCCAGCAGCCAAGAACGAATTCATAGACTAGCGCTCCACAATGAGCAGTTCTTC.

This chain uses TRBV6-5 with TRBJ1-3; tentative D call: TRBD1 (5 bases). Trimming removed 8 bases from V and 0 bases from J, with 14 bases in between. The CDR3 runs to 15 residues. Germline V gene data show CDR1 as MNHEY and CDR2 as SVGAGI. CDR3 in DNA: TGTGCCAGCCCGAAGGGGAGAGACTCTGGAAACACCATATATTTT. Its translation is CASPKGRDSGNTIYF.

The CDR3 loop is CASRGGLVNEQFF. The CDR3 coding sequence is TGTGCCAGCAGGGGGGGACTAGTAAATGAGCAGTTCTTC. The chain recombines TRBV6-5 with TRBJ2-1; 8 bases are shared with TRBD2. This CDR3 spans 13 amino acids. Germline values: CDR1 MNHEY, CDR2 SVGAGI. Trimming removed 6 bases from V and 7 bases from J; junction bases left unmatched: 5.

This sequence joins TRBV4-1 and TRBJ1-4; the D gene is possibly TRBD1 (5 bases). The CDR3 is 19 amino acids. CDR1 and CDR2 from the germline V gene are MGHRA and YSYEKL. V gave up 0 bases and J gave up 0 bases, with 17 bases separating them. CDR3 nucleotides: TGCGCCAGCAGCCAAGAATCTCAACAGGCGACAACAACTAATGAAAAACTGTTTTTT. Translated, it gives CASSQESQQATTTNEKLFF.

This clone was detected once. This chain uses TRBV6-2 or TRBV6-3 with TRBJ1-2, with D unclear. V dropped 0 bases and J dropped 1 base, with 9 bases sitting between them. This CDR3 region has 15 residues. Germline V gene sequence: CDR1 MNHEY, CDR2 SVGEGT. The CDR3 reads CASSYSTAFNYGYTF. In DNA, the CDR3 is TGTGCCAGCAGTTACTCGACGGCTTTTAACTATGGCTACACCTTC.

The chain combines TRBV7-2 with TRBJ2-5; a possible D gene is TRBD2 (6 bases). The CDR3 contains 14 residues. The germline V gene encodes CDR1 SGHTA and CDR2 FQGNSA. V lost 2 bases and J 1 base, leaving 8 bases between the germline ends. Here the CDR3 reads CASSLRGIQETQYF. The CDR3 DNA reads as TGTGCCAGCAGCTTACGGGGGATCCAAGAGACCCAGTACTTC.

The chain combines TRBV4-1 with TRBJ2-1; D may be TRBD2 (5 bases). Germline CDR1 reads MGHRA; CDR2 reads YSYEKL. V was shortened by 1 base and J by 9 bases, with 13 bases between the two germline ends. This CDR3 spans 14 amino acids. The CDR3 nucleotides read TGCGCCAGCAGCCAAGGAGCGGAACTGGGTGAGCAGTTCTTC. Protein: CASSQGAELGEQFF.

V and J are TRBV19 and TRBJ1-4, with 8 bases fitting TRBD1. The germline CDR1 and CDR2 sequences are LNHDA and SQIVND (reference sequence). The V and J ends lost 5 bases and 5 bases, in that order; junction bases with no gene match: 7. This CDR3 contains 15 residues. CDR3 residues: CASSGLRQGNEKLFF. The CDR3 bases are TGTGCCAGTAGTGGGCTTAGACAGGGGAATGAAAAACTGTTTTTT.

J is TRBJ2-7 and V is TRBV29-1; D perhaps matches TRBD2 (6 bases). CDR1 SQVTM and CDR2 ANQGSEA come from the germline V gene. The CDR3 consists of 15 residues. Between the trimmed V and J ends, which lost 1 base and 0 bases, there was a span of 13 bases. CDR3 nucleotides: TGCAGCGTTGAAGGGGGAGTTAGCGGCTCCTACGAGCAGTACTTC. Protein: CSVEGGVSGSYEQYF.

The chain carries TRBV9 and TRBJ2-7; 7 bases are a match to TRBD1. The CDR3 is 15 residues long. Germline V gene lookup returns CDR1 SGDLS and CDR2 YYNGEE. Trimming removed 2 bases from V and 2 bases from J; junction bases left unmatched: 7. Here the CDR3 reads CASSVRDRETYEQYF. DNA for the CDR3: TGTGCCAGCAGCGTCCGGGACAGAGAAACCTACGAGCAGTACTTC.

V is TRBV5-6 and J is TRBJ1-2; 8 nucleotides align to TRBD1. CDR1 and CDR2 (germline): SGHDT, YYEEEE. The junction had 7 bases not matched to a gene; V was cut back by 4 bases and J by 5 bases. CDR3 size: 14 residues. CDR3 region: CASSGGQGLYGYTF. In DNA form, the CDR3 reads TGTGCCAGCAGCGGAGGACAGGGCCTATATGGCTACACCTTC.

The chain links TRBV4-1 to TRBJ2-1, with 7 bases matching TRBD2. V lost 2 bases and J lost 6; bases outside the gene matches: 10. Germline CDR1 reads MGHRA; CDR2 reads YSYEKL. There are 16 residues in the CDR3. CDR3 residues: CASSQRLADSRNEQFF. DNA for the CDR3: TGCGCCAGCAGCCAACGCCTAGCGGATTCCCGCAATGAGCAGTTCTTC.

The V gene is TRBV7-8, the J gene TRBJ1-2; weak D call: TRBD1 (6 bases). The CDR3 is 14 amino acids. Trimming took off 0 bases at V and 4 bases at J, with 9 bases between the two ends. Germline V gene sequence: CDR1 SGHVS, CDR2 FQNEAQ. CDR3 sequence (DNA): TGTGCCAGCAGCTTAGCGAGAGGGGGCTATGGCTACACCTTC. This encodes CASSLARGGYGYTF.

In this sample, this clone turned up once. The rearrangement uses TRBV2 and TRBJ2-3; 9 bases map to TRBD2. Germline CDR1 reads SNHLY; CDR2 reads FYNNEI. The length of the CDR3 is 15 residues. V lost 8 bases and J lost 6; bases outside the gene matches: 12. CDR3 residues: CASQGGSGRGDTQYF. In DNA, the CDR3 is TGTGCCAGCCAGGGTGGTAGCGGGAGAGGGGATACGCAGTATTTT.

The chain has TRBV15 and TRBJ1-2, with a tentative D call TRBD1 (5 bases). V was shortened by 0 bases and J by 4 bases, with 6 bases between the two germline ends. Germline CDR1 reads LNHNV; CDR2 reads YYDKDF (reference sequence). The CDR3 length is 13 residues. The DNA of the CDR3 is TGTGCCACCAGCAGAGACAGGGCCTATGGCTACACCTTC. Translating gives CATSRDRAYGYTF.

The rearrangement joins TRBV5-4 to TRBJ2-2, with a tentative D call TRBD1 (5 bases). Germline-derived CDR1 and CDR2 are SGHNT and YYREEE (reference sequence). CDR3 length: 16 amino acids. V gave up 2 bases and J gave up 1 base, with 12 bases separating them. The CDR3 here is CASSLKGRVNTGELFF. CDR3 coding DNA: TGTGCCAGCAGCTTAAAGGGGCGTGTGAACACCGGGGAGCTGTTTTTT.

CDR3: CASSFGGTYEQYF. The CDR3 region has the DNA TGTGCCAGCAGCTTTGGGGGTACCTACGAGCAGTACTTC. The chain couples TRBV11-3 to TRBJ2-7, with D perhaps being TRBD1 or TRBD2 (5 bases each). The CDR3 extends over 13 amino acids. V gave up 3 bases and J gave up 2 bases, with 8 bases separating them. Germline CDR1 SGHNT, CDR2 YENEEA.

The rearrangement uses TRBV15 and TRBJ1-3; D is unclear. CDR3 length: 16 amino acids. Trimming pared 1 base from V and 2 bases from J, leaving 12 bases between. From germline, CDR1 is LNHNV and CDR2 YYDKDF (reference sequence). DNA of the CDR3: TGTGCCACCAGCAGAGGCCCATTGCGGGCTGGAAACACCATATATTTT. It specifies CATSRGPLRAGNTIYF.

In this sample, this clone turned up once. CDR3 DNA: TGTGCCACCAGTGACCTCACTAGCGCCCAAGCGAACACCGGGGAGCTGTTTTTT. Protein product: CATSDLTSAQANTGELFF. The J gene is TRBJ2-2, the V gene TRBV24-1; TRBD2 matches at 7 bases. Germline assignment: CDR1 KGHDR and CDR2 SFDVKD. This CDR3 has 18 amino acids. V lost 4 bases, J lost 0 bases, and 10 bases stayed unmatched.

This chain links TRBV19 with TRBJ1-4; 8 positions agree with TRBD1. The germline V gene has CDR1 LNHDA and CDR2 SQIVND (reference sequence). The length of the CDR3 is 15 residues. V lost 6 bases and J lost 4; bases outside the gene matches: 7. The CDR3 loop is CASRAGTGYNEKLFF. The CDR3 nucleotides are TGTGCCAGTAGAGCCGGGACAGGCTATAATGAAAAACTGTTTTTT.

This clone was seen a single time. The chain uses TRBV6-5 and TRBJ2-1; 8 bases map to TRBD2. CDR3 length: 16 residues. Germline V lookup: CDR1 MNHEY, CDR2 SVGAGI. The J segment lost 5 bases and the V segment lost 4 bases, leaving 10 bases of the junction unmatched. CDR3 DNA sequence: TGTGCCAGCAGTTCCATTAGCGGGATGTGGGACAATGAGCAGTTCTTC. Amino acid sequence: CASSSISGMWDNEQFF.

The table lists this clone with a count of one. This chain connects TRBV7-9 to TRBJ1-2, with D unclear. Trimming took off 5 bases at V and 1 base at J, with 5 bases between the two ends. The CDR3 runs 12 residues. Germline V gene sequence: CDR1 SEHNR, CDR2 FQNEAQ (reference sequence). In nucleotides, the CDR3 is TGTGCCAGCAGCACTGATAACTATGGCTACACCTTC. It specifies CASSTDNYGYTF.

The chain recombines TRBV7-8 with TRBJ1-1; D remains unclear. This CDR3 spans 13 amino acids. Deletions cut 1 base from V and 2 bases from J, with 5 bases between. The germline gives CDR1 SGHVS, CDR2 FQNEAQ. The DNA of the CDR3 is TGTGCCAGCAGCTTAGTTGCTAACACTGAAGCTTTCTTT. Translating gives CASSLVANTEAFF.

The CDR3 here is CASLEGQDSGNTIYF. In DNA form, the CDR3 reads TGTGCCAGTCTCGAGGGACAGGACTCTGGAAACACCATATATTTT. The V call is TRBV7-9, the J call TRBJ1-3, with TRBD1 identical over 8 bases. There are 15 residues in the CDR3. The germline CDR1 and CDR2 sequences are SEHNR and FQNEAQ (reference sequence). With V trimmed by 9 bases and J by 0 bases, 7 bases remained unmatched.

The J gene is TRBJ1-1, the V gene TRBV15; D is uncertain. In germline, CDR1 is LNHNV, CDR2 YYDKDF (reference sequence). This CDR3 contains 15 residues. Trimming pared 1 base from V and 0 bases from J, leaving 9 bases between. The CDR3 sequence is CATSRGSTMNTEAFF. The DNA for the CDR3 is TGTGCCACCAGCAGAGGATCCACTATGAACACTGAAGCTTTCTTT.

The chain links TRBV3-1 (or the pseudogene TRBV3-2) to TRBJ1-6; D call uncertain. This CDR3 has 14 residues. CDR1 is LGHDT and CDR2 is YNNKEL in the germline V gene (reference sequence). V lost 1 base and J 9 bases, leaving 10 bases between the germline ends. CDR3 amino acids: CASSQAAVGSPLHF. The CDR3 coding sequence is TGTGCCAGCAGCCAAGCAGCAGTGGGTTCACCCCTCCACTTT.

This chain links TRBV5-1 with TRBJ2-5; D gene uncertain. Germline CDR1 reads SGHRS; CDR2 reads YFSETQ. The CDR3 has 14 residues. Trimming removed 5 bases from V and 2 bases from J, with 13 bases in between. CDR3: CASRGTVGQETQYF. DNA for the CDR3: TGCGCCAGCAGGGGCACAGTCGGTCAAGAGACCCAGTACTTC.

The J gene is TRBJ1-5, the V gene TRBV27, with 7 bases aligning to TRBD1. The CDR3 consists of 13 residues. The V gene end was trimmed by 8 bases and the J gene end by 4 bases; junction bases not matched to a gene: 5. CDR1 MNHEY and CDR2 SMNVEV come from the germline V gene (reference sequence). The CDR3 loop is CASRDRRNQPQHF. The CDR3 region has the DNA TGTGCCAGCCGGGACAGAAGGAATCAGCCCCAGCATTTT.